This T cell receptor (beta chain) was sequenced during a study of blood T cell repertoires in COVID-19. Whole-study context: Some COVID-19 samples were acute and others convalescent; all came from the United States, Italy and Spain.

Original methodology: It was from reference gene primer amplification that nucleated cell counts were estimated. Produced via immunoSEQ multiplex PCR; TCRdb's table is partial and in-frame only. That table gives V, J and clone size, and the DNA gave D and trimming. The sample shows about 260,000 clones, 87% of them seen only once. This clone was detected once. Input material: peripheral blood. The receptor was isolated from a woman aged 50 to 65 with acute or convalescent COVID-19.

CDR3 nucleotides: TGTGCCACCAGTGACTCTGGACTAGCGGGAGGGCCGTACGAGCAGTTCTTC. Encoded protein: CATSDSGLAGGPYEQFF. The V and J genes are TRBV24-1 and TRBJ2-1; 15 bases agree with TRBD2. With V trimmed by 4 bases and J by 10 bases, 10 bases remained unmatched. Germline assignment: CDR1 KGHDR and CDR2 SFDVKD. The CDR3 runs 17 residues.